This T cell receptor (beta chain) was sequenced for a study of blood T cell repertoires in COVID-19. Turning to the study itself: T cells, B-cell-depleted T cells, or PBMCs provided the cDNA or gDNA that served as material.

As handled by the study authors: Reference gene primers were amplified, and this amplification served to estimate nucleated cell counts. Using immunoSEQ multiplex PCR, the repertoire was profiled, and TCRdb retains in-frame clones only, with some absent. D and trimming were read from the DNA, whereas the V and J calls and clone size are those reported in that table. This sample has about 100,000 clones, with about 80% found just once. Germline V gene lookup returns CDR1 SGHTA and CDR2 FQGNSA. The J segment lost 3 bases and the V segment lost 2 bases, leaving 5 bases of the junction unmatched. There are 15 residues in the CDR3.

The chain carries TRBV7-2 and TRBJ1-2, with 8 bases matching TRBD1. The sequencing sample was made of peripheral blood. The receptor comes from an older man with active or convalescent COVID-19. The CDR3 DNA follows: TGTGCCAGCAGCTTAAGACAGGGGAGGGACTATGGCTACACCTTC. Its translation: CASSLRQGRDYGYTF.